This T cell receptor (beta chain) was sequenced during a study of blood T cell repertoires in COVID-19. Study information: Samples taken during acute and convalescent COVID-19 were collected in the United States, Italy and Spain. Nucleic acid was either cDNA or gDNA, and it came from T cells, B-cell-depleted T cells, or PBMCs.

In the original workflow: Counts of nucleated cells, estimated from reference gene primer amplification, were obtained. Here immunoSEQ multiplex PCR was the method, and the copy in TCRdb shows in-frame clones only, minus some. The V and J calls and the clone size are those of that table, but D and trimming were determined from the DNA. The data show roughly 340,000 clones, with about nine tenths seen just once and just under 7.5% held by the top ten. Seattle patients were enrolled during active infection and followed longitudinally. Trimming cost V 6 bases and J 4 bases, with 9 bases left between them. The germline gives CDR1 SNHLY, CDR2 FYNNEI. The CDR3 runs to 12 residues.

This chain uses TRBV2 with TRBJ2-5; D gene unclear. The source material was peripheral blood. The sequence was obtained from a woman aged 70-85 years with COVID-19, enrolled during active disease. CDR3 nucleotides: TGTGCCAGCAGGGAGAGACCAGAGACCCAGTACTTC. It translates to CASRERPETQYF.